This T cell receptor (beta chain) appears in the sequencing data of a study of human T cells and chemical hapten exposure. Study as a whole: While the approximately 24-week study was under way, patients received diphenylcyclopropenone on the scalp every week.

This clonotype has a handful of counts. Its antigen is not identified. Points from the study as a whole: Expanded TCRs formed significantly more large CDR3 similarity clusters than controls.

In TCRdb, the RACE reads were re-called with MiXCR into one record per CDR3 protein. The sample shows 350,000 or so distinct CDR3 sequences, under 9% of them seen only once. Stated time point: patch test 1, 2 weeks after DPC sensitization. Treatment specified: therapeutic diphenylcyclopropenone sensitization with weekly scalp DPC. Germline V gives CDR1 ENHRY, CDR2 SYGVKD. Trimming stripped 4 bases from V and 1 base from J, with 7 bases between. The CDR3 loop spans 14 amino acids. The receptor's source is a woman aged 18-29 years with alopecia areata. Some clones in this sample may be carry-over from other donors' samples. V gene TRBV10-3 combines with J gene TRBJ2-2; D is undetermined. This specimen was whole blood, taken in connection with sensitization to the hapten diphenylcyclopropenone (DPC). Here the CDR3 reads CAISGVGNTGELFF. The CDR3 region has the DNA TGTGCCATCAGTGGGGTAGGGAACACCGGGGAGCTGTTTTTT.